This T cell receptor beta chain appears in the sequencing data of a study of immune cell composition in non-small cell lung cancer. Normal lung was taken at the farthest possible site, at least 3 cm from tumour. Data came from immunoSEQ multiplex PCR; TCRdb stores just in-frame clones and leaves some out. The table lists under 6,500 clones, approximately 71% of them singletons. V lost 2 bases, J lost 4 bases, and 0 bases stayed unmatched. This CDR3 is built from 14 residues. Germline CDR1 GTSNPN, CDR2 SVGIG (reference sequence). The sequencing sample was made of non-adjacent lung tissue. The sequence was obtained from a human donor with non-small cell lung cancer. V is TRBV30 and J is TRBJ2-1; TRBD2 agrees at 12 bases. Here the CDR3 DNA reads TGTGCCTGGAGTCTAGCGGGGGGGTACAATGAGCAGTTCTTC. Protein product: CAWSLAGGYNEQFF.